One sample yielded the 5 T cell receptor beta chains listed below, sequenced in a study of T cell changes during pregnancy in multiple sclerosis. Data came from immunoSEQ multiplex PCR; TCRdb stores just in-frame clones and leaves some out. The repertoire holds about 74,000 clones, with roughly 88% as singletons. The starting material was peripheral blood, obtained in the third trimester of pregnancy. The receptors shown here come from a female donor with multiple sclerosis, enrolled in a pregnancy study.

V is TRBV29-1 and J is TRBJ2-5; 9 positions agree with TRBD1. Germline CDR1 and CDR2: SQVTM and ANQGSEA. Trimming cost V 2 bases and J 5 bases; bases outside gene matches: 6. The CDR3 consists of 14 residues. For the CDR3, the DNA is TGCAGCGTTGAACCGGGACAGGGTTTTGAGACCCAGTACTTC. It is translated as CSVEPGQGFETQYF.

The chain uses TRBV9 and TRBJ1-2; a weak D match, TRBD1 (5 bases). The CDR3 sequence is 14 residues long. V was shortened by 3 bases and J by 5 bases, with 14 bases between the two germline ends. Germline V gene lookup returns CDR1 SGDLS and CDR2 YYNGEE. The CDR3 region is CASSAGGGVYGYTF. In DNA form, the CDR3 reads TGTGCCAGCAGCGCCGGGGGGGGAGTTTATGGCTACACCTTC.

This chain joins TRBV5-4 and TRBJ2-3, with 9 bases identical to TRBD2. This CDR3 comprises 16 residues. Germline V gene data show CDR1 as SGHNT and CDR2 as YYREEE (reference sequence). V trimming: 3 bases; J trimming: 7 bases; junction bases outside the gene matches: 12. CDR3 DNA: TGTGCCAGCAGCTGGGGGGTCGGGCGGGGGGGCTATACGCAGTATTTT. This translates into CASSWGVGRGGYTQYF.

This sequence joins TRBV5-6 and TRBJ2-7; possible D gene TRBD1, 5 bases. Germline CDR1 reads SGHDT; CDR2 reads YYEEEE. The CDR3 contains 12 residues. Trimming shortened V by 2 bases and J by 2 bases, and 5 bases separated the two germline ends. The CDR3 region has the DNA TGTGCCAGCAGCTTAGGGGCCTACGAGCAGTACTTC. Its translation: CASSLGAYEQYF.

The J gene is TRBJ2-3, the V gene TRBV6-6, with 8 bases aligning to TRBD2. V lost 6 bases and J lost 0; bases outside the gene matches: 5. Germline lookup yields CDR1 MNHNY and CDR2 SVGAGI (reference sequence). The length of the CDR3 is 15 residues. As DNA, the CDR3 is TGTGCCAGCAGCCATTCGGGGGGGAGCACAGATACGCAGTATTTT. This codes for CASSHSGGSTDTQYF.